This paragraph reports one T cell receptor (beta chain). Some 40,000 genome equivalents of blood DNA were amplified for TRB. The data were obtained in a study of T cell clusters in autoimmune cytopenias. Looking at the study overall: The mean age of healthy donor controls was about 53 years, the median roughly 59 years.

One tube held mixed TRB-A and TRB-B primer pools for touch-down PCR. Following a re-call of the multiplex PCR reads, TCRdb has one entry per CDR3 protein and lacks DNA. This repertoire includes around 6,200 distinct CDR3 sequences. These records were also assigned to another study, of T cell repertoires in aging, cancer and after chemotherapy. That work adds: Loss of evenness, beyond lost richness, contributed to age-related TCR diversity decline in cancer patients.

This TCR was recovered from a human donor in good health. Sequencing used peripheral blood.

CDR3 sequence: CSASTGSSYNSPLHF. The chain links TRBV20-1 to TRBJ1-6. Germline CDR1 DFQATT, CDR2 SNEGSKA (reference sequence). The CDR3 length is 15 residues.